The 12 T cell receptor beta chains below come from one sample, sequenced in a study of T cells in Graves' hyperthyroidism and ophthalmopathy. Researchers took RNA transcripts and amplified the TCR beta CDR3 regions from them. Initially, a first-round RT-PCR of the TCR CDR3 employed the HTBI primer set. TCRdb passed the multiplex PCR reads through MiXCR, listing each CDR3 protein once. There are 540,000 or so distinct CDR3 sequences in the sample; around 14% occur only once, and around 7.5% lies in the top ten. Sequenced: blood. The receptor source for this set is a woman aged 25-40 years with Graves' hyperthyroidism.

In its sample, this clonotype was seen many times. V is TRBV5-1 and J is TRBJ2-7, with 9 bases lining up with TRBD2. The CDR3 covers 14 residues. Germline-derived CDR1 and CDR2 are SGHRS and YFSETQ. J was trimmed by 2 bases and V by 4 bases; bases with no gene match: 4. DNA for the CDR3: TGCGCCAGCAGCACTAGCGGGCTGACCTACGAGCAGTACTTC. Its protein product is CASSTSGLTYEQYF.

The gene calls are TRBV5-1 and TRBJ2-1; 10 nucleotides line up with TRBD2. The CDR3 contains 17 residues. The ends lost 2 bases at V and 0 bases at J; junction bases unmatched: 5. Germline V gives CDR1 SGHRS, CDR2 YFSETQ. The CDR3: CASSLTSGKSSYNEQFF. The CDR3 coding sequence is TGCGCCAGCAGCTTAACTAGCGGGAAAAGCTCCTACAATGAGCAGTTCTTC.

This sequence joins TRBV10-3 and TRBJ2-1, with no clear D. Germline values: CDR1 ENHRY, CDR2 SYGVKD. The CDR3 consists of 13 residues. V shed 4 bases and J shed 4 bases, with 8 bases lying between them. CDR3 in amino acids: CAISATAYNEQFF. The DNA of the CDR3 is TGTGCCATCAGTGCCACAGCGTACAATGAGCAGTTCTTC.

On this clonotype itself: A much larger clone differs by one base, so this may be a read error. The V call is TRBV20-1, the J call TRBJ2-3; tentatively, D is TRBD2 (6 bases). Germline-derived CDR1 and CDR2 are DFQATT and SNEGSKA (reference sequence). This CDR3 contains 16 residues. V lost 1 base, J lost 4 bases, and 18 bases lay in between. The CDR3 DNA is TGCAGTGCTAGAGGGGCGCCGGGAGAGCCTTCAGATACGCAGTATTTT. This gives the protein CSARGAPGEPSDTQYF.

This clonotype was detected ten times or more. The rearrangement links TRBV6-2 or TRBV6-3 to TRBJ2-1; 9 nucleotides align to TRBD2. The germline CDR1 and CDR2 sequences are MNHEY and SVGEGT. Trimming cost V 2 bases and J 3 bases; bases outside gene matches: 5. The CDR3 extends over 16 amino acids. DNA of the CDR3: TGTGCCAGCAGTTACCTAAGACTAGCGGACTACAATGAGCAGTTCTTC. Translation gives CASSYLRLADYNEQFF.

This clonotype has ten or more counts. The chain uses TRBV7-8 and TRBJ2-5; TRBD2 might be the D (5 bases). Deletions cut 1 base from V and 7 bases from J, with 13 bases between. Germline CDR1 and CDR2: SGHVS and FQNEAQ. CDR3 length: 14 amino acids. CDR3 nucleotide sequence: TGTGCCAGCAGCTTAGGGACTCCGGTTTTGACCCAGTACTTC. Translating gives CASSLGTPVLTQYF.

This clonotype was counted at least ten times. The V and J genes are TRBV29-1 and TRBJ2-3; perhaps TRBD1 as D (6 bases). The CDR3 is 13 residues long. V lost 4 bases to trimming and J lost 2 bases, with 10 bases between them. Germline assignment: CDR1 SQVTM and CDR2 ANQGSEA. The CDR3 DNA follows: TGCAGCGTTGTCGGACAGTACACAGATACGCAGTATTTT. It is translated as CSVVGQYTDTQYF.

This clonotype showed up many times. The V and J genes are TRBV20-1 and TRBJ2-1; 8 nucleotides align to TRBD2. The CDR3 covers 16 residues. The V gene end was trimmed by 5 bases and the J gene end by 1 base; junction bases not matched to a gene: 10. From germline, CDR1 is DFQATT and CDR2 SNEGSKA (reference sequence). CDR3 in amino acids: CSAFSSGRGSYNEQFF. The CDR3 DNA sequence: TGCAGTGCTTTCTCCTCCGGGAGGGGATCCTACAATGAGCAGTTCTTC.

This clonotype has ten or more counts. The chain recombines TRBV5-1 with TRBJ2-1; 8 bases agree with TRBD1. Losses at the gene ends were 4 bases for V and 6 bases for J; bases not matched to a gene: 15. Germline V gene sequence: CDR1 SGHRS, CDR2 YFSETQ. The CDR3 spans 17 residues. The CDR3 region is CASSQATGGRMPNEQFF. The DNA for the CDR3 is TGCGCCAGCAGCCAGGCCACAGGGGGTCGCATGCCCAATGAGCAGTTCTTC.

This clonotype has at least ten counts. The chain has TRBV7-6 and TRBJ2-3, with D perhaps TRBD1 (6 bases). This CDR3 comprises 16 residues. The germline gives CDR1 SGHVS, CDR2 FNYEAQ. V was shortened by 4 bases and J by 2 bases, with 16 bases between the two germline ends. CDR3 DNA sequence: TGTGCCAGCAGCTGGATAGGGGGAGAATTCACAGATACGCAGTATTTT. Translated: CASSWIGGEFTDTQYF.

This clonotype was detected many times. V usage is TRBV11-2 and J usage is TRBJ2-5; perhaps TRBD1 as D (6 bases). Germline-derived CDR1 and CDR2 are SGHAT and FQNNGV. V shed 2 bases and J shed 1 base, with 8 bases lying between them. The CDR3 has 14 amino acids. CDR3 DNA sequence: TGTGCCAGCAGCTTAAACAGGGCCCAAGAGACCCAGTACTTC. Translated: CASSLNRAQETQYF. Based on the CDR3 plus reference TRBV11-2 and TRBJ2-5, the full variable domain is EAGVAQSPRYKIIEKRQSVAFWCNPISGHATLYWYQQILGQGPKLLIQFQNNGVVDDSQLPKDRFSAERLKGVDSTLKIQPAKLEDSAVYLCASSLNRAQETQYFGPGTRLLVL.

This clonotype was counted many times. CDR3 sequence (DNA): TGTGCCTTGGCGTACTCTAGCAATCAGCCCCAGCATTTT. Translating gives CALAYSSNQPQHF. V usage is TRBV30 and J usage is TRBJ1-5; D unresolved. The CDR3 spans 13 residues. V was trimmed by 7 bases and J by 0 bases, leaving 10 bases between them. The germline V gene has CDR1 GTSNPN and CDR2 SVGIG (reference sequence).